Below, one T cell receptor beta chain is given with its context. The data originate from a study of blood T cell repertoires in COVID-19. Study-wide context: From the United States, Italy and Spain came samples of acute and convalescent COVID-19. From T cells, B-cell-depleted T cells, or PBMCs came the material, which was cDNA or gDNA.

Here immunoSEQ multiplex PCR was the method, and the copy in TCRdb shows in-frame clones only, minus some. The sample contains 250,000 to 300,000 clones, under 90% of which appear only once. V lost 1 base, J lost 8 bases, and 14 bases stayed unmatched. Germline V lookup: CDR1 SGHNT, CDR2 YENEEA. There are 17 residues in the CDR3. The specimen was PBMCs or T cells enriched from blood (not recorded which). This TCR derives from a young man with acute COVID-19. The chain couples TRBV11-3 to TRBJ2-1; 7 bases agree with TRBD2. The CDR3 loop is CASSLAFGVGGRDEQFF. CDR3 nucleotides: TGTGCCAGCAGCTTAGCCTTCGGGGTGGGAGGGCGCGATGAGCAGTTCTTC.